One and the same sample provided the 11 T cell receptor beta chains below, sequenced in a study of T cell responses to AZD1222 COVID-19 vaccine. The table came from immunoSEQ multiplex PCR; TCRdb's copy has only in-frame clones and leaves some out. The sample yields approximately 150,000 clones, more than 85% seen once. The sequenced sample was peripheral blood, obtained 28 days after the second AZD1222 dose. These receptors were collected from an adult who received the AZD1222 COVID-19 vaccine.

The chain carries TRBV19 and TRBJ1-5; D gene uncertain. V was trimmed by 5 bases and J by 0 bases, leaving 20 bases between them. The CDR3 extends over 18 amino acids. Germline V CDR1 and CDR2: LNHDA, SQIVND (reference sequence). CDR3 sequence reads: CASSHKSVLSVSNQPQHF. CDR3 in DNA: TGTGCCAGTAGTCACAAATCGGTCCTCAGTGTTAGCAATCAGCCCCAGCATTTT.

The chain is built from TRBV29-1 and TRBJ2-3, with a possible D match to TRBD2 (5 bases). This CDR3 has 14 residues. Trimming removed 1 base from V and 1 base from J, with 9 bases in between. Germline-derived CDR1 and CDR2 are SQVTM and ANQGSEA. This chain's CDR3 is CSVEGGSGTDTQYF. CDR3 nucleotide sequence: TGCAGCGTTGAAGGTGGGAGTGGCACAGATACGCAGTATTTT.

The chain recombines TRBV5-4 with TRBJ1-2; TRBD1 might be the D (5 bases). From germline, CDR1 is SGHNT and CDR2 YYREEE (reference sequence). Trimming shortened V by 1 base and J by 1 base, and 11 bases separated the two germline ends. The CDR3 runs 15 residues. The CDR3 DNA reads TGTGCCAGCAGCTTGAGGTATCAGGGTAACTATGGCTACACCTTC. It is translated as CASSLRYQGNYGYTF.

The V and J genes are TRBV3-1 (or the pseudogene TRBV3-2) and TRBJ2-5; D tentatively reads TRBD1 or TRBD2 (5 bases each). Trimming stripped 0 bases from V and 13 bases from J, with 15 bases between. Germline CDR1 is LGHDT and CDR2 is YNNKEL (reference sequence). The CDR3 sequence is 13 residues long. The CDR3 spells CASSQERTGPWYF. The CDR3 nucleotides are TGTGCCAGCAGCCAAGAGAGGACGGGGCCTTGGTACTTC.

CDR3 coding DNA: TGCGCCAGCAGCTCCACTGGTGGGGGGCAAGGGGAAAAACTGTTTTTT. Protein sequence: CASSSTGGGQGEKLFF. The chain is built from TRBV5-1 and TRBJ1-4, with D perhaps TRBD1 (6 bases). Germline V gene lookup returns CDR1 SGHRS and CDR2 YFSETQ. V lost 3 bases, J lost 8 bases, and 20 bases lay in between. The CDR3 loop spans 16 amino acids.

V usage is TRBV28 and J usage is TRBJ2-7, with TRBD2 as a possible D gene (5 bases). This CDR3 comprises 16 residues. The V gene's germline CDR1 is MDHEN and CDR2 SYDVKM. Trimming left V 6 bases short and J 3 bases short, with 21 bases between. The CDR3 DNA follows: TGTGCCAGCAGCCCTTTAGCGTACGGGGTCGTCTACGAGCAGTACTTC. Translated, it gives CASSPLAYGVVYEQYF.

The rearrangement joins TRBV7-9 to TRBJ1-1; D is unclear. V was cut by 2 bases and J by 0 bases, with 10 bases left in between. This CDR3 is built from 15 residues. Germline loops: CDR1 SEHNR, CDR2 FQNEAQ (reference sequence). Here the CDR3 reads CASSLSKGMNTEAFF. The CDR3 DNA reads TGTGCCAGCAGCTTATCAAAGGGAATGAACACTGAAGCTTTCTTT.

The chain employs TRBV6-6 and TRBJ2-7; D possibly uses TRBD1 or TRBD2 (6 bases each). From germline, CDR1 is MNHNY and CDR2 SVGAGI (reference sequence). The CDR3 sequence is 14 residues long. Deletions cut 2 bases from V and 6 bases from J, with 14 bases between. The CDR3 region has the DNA TGTGCCAGCAGTTACGGGGGCGGGGCGCTCGAGCAGTACTTC. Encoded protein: CASSYGGGALEQYF.

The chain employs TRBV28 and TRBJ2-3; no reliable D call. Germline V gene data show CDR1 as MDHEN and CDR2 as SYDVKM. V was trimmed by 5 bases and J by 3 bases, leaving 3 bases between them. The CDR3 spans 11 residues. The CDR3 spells CASSVTDTQYF. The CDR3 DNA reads TGTGCCAGCAGTGTGACAGATACGCAGTATTTT.

The CDR3 bases are TGTGCCAGTAGTGGGCGACTAGGGAATGAGCAGTTCTTC. Its protein product is CASSGRLGNEQFF. The chain combines TRBV19 with TRBJ2-1; TRBD2 might be the D (6 bases). CDR3 size: 13 residues. Germline lookup yields CDR1 LNHDA and CDR2 SQIVND (reference sequence). Trimming pared 5 bases from V and 7 bases from J, leaving 12 bases between.

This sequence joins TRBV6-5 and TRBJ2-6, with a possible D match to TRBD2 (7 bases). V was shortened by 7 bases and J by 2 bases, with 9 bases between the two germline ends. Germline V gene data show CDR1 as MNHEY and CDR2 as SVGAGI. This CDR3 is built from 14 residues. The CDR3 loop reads CASTGGAGANVLTF. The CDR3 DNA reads TGTGCCAGCACGGGGGGCGCTGGGGCCAACGTCCTGACTTTC.